The clone carrying this T cell receptor (beta chain) is medium-sized within its sample. The data were taken from a study of T cells in localized non-small cell lung cancer. Method: immunoSEQ multiplex PCR; TCRdb's copy keeps in-frame clones and lacks some. The table has over 2,000 clones, more than 20% seen once. The CDR3 is 15 amino acids. Germline values: CDR1 SGHNT, CDR2 YENEEA. Trimming removed 3 bases from V and 0 bases from J, with 8 bases in between. The V and J genes are TRBV11-3 and TRBJ2-2; unclear D gene. This clonotype was obtained from a woman between 35 and 75 years old with stage I squamous cell lung carcinoma. The sample here was lung tumor tissue, taken before any cancer treatment. CDR3 bases: TGTGCCAGCAGCTTTGCCAAAGCGAACACCGGGGAGCTGTTTTTT. Encoded protein: CASSFAKANTGELFF.